This TCR beta chain was captured by sequencing in a study of T cell changes during pregnancy in multiple sclerosis. The V gene's germline CDR1 is MNHNS and CDR2 SASEGT. The V and J ends lost 2 bases and 8 bases, in that order; junction bases with no gene match: 17. This CDR3 comprises 19 residues. Sequenced by immunoSEQ multiplex PCR; TCRdb stores in-frame clones only, minus some. The sample contains 65,000 to 80,000 clones, approximately 90% of which appear only once. The sequencing used peripheral blood, collected in the third trimester of pregnancy. The J gene is TRBJ1-4, the V gene TRBV6-1; 10 nucleotides line up with TRBD1. The sequence was collected from a female donor with multiple sclerosis, enrolled in a pregnancy study. The CDR3 region has the DNA TGTGCCAGCAGTGAAATTTGGAGGCTCCCGGGGACAGGGGTCGAAAAACTGTTTTTT. Translating it yields CASSEIWRLPGTGVEKLFF.